This TCR beta chain was sequenced during a study of breast tumors, draining lymph nodes, adjacent tissues. Study-wide points: Tumor TCR diversity was below lymph nodes but above nontumor tissue. Luminal-like breast cancer showed significantly higher tumor–nontumor repertoire similarity than basal-like.

TCRdb reprocessed the multiplex PCR reads with MiXCR, giving one entry per CDR3 protein. The profile shows tens of thousands of distinct CDR3 sequences, under 50% of them singletons. CDR1 is MNHNY and CDR2 is SVGAGI in the germline V gene (reference sequence). V shed 7 bases, J shed 1 base, and the junction held 12 bases outside the gene matches. This CDR3 is built from 17 residues. With regard to this clonotype: Its antigen is undetermined.

The receptor's source is a female donor with breast cancer. Some clones in this sample may be carry-over from other donors' samples. Sequencing was done on a sample of breast tumor tissue. The chain joins TRBV6-6 to TRBJ2-5; 10 bases line up with TRBD1. The CDR3 is CASTYPGQGPLQETQYF. CDR3 bases: TGTGCCAGCACCTACCCGGGACAGGGGCCTCTCCAAGAGACCCAGTACTTC.